This paragraph covers one T cell receptor beta chain sequence. No antigen is known for it. The data originate from a study of monozygotic twins with inflammatory bowel disease (dated by TCRdb to the late 2010s). Context from the whole study: The complete study included about 28 monozygotic twin pairs: 19 IBD-discordant Danish pairs and nine German pairs, of which four were IBD-concordant and five were IBD-discordant. The search for disease-associated traits relied mainly on comparing, within discordant pairs, IBD patients with their genetically identical healthy co-twins. Each individual had, on average, about 151 000 unique TCRalpha sequences and 181 000 unique TCRbeta sequences available for analysis. What the work shows at the level of the full study, not this receptor alone: Repertoire similarity did not differ between concordant and discordant twins, possibly due to limited statistical power. IBD patients had lower TCRbeta repertoire diversity, measured by the inverse Simpson index, than their healthy co-twins. Fewer clonotypes were shared with other individuals by IBD patients than by healthy twins, most markedly in patients showing signs of disease activity. No single strong signal or clonotype linked to IBD turned up in the results, so the idea that one exists was not supported. Distinction between different T cell subtypes could not be achieved in the analysis. Background noise and inter-individual variability may have been introduced into the repertoires by the differing immunosuppressive treatments among patients.

Library prep was done by 5' RACE. For each TCR library, 3,500 to 4,500 ng of total RNA was used. For each sample, cDNA synthesis was carried out in eight separate reactions using SMARTScribe reverse transcriptase. During cDNA synthesis, template switching was used to introduce unique molecular identifiers that contained a 6-nucleotide sample barcode. Amplification of TCRalpha and TCRbeta cDNA involved two nested PCRs of roughly 17 and 9 cycles, and each PCR was followed by bead purification. Before amplification, cDNA was treated with uracil DNA-glycosylase and purified using the QIAquick PCR purification kit. In the second PCR, Illumina TruSeq-compatible adapters and sample-specific barcodes were added. Library quality and concentration were assessed using TapeStation and Qubit, and 5 to 6 ng of each library was pooled. The pooled libraries were sequenced with 2 x 100 bp reads and custom sequencing primers on an Illumina HiSeq2500 single-index Rapid Run. In the original analysis: MiGEC version 1.2.6 was used for UMI-based consensus assembly, which corrected PCR and sequencing errors. MiXCR version 2.1.1 was used to carry out V(D)J alignment, clonotype assembly and CDR3 extraction. Gene usage, clonotype sharing and MAIT/NKT TCR abundance were normalised by analysing the top 1000, 10 000 and 20 000 clonotypes per sample. Diversity was computed as the inverse Simpson index with the vegan R package after downsampling to 27 000 UMIs. Paired Mann-Whitney U tests were applied to discordant twin pairs, with Benjamini-Hochberg correction for multiple testing. The reads went through TCRdb reprocessing, and each CDR3 protein sequence gets one entry with no DNA. The V and J calls and clone size are TCRdb's, not the authors'. The table for this sample shows 330,000 or so distinct CDR3 sequences. The ten largest make up around 2% of the sample.

Reading from cysteine to phenylalanine, the CDR3 counts 15 amino acids. No DNA was logged. Sequences SGHRS (CDR1) and YFSETQ (CDR2) are obtained from the germline V gene. From each donor, an approximately 2.5 ml peripheral blood sample was collected into PAXgene tubes and kept at -80 degrees C. Without any T cell sorting, total RNA was extracted from whole blood using the PAXgene blood miRNA kit on an automated QIAcube. Peripheral blood from monozygotic twin pairs who were concordant or discordant for inflammatory bowel disease underwent deep TCRalpha and TCRbeta repertoire profiling using unique molecular barcoding. Smoking habits were recorded for all twin pairs, and each individual was classified as a current, former or never smoker.

The sequencing input was blood. Recombination connected TRBV5-1 to TRBJ1-1; the TCRdb D gene call, TRBD1, has no DNA to confirm it. The TCR originated in a human donor with ulcerative colitis or Crohn's disease, or a healthy co-twin of an affected twin (not recorded which). The CDR3 is CASSLGNRGSTEAFF.